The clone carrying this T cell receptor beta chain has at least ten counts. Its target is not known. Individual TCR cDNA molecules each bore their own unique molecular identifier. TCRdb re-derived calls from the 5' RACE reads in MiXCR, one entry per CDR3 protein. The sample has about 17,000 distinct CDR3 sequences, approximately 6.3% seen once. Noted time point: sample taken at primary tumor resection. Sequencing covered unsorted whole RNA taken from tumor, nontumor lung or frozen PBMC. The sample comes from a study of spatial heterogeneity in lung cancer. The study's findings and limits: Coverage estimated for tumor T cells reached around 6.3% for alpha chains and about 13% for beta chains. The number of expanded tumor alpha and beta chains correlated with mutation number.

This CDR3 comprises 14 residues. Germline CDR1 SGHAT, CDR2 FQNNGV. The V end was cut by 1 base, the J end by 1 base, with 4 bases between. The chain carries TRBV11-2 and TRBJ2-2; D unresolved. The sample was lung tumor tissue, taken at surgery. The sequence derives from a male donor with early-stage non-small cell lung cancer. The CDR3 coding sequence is TGTGCCAGCAGCTTAGGACAGAACACCGGGGAGCTGTTTTTT. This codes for CASSLGQNTGELFF.